Reported below is one TCR beta chain. Its antigen remains undetermined. Base qualities are missing; no much larger clone stands one base away. The trim is 2 bases for V and 7 bases for J, with a gap of 9 bases between the germline ends. The germline V gene specifies SNHLY as CDR1 and FYNNEI as CDR2. The CDR3 holds 13 amino acids from the cysteine to the phenylalanine. Kept here is only the CDR3 DNA, which spans 39 bases and is read in frame from base 1. This entry is derived from a study of blood T cell repertoires in COVID-19 (dated by TCRdb to about 2020). Background for the entire study: Samples covering the acute and convalescent phases of COVID-19 were provided by collaborators in the United States, Italy and Spain. The material from the prospective study consisted of cDNA or gDNA derived from T cells, B-cell-depleted T cells, or PBMCs. The dataset comprised deeply sampled blood TCRbeta repertoires from subjects exposed to, actively infected with, or recovered from COVID-19. The repertoires were made available in a free public database intended to serve as a resource for research on the immune response to SARS-CoV-2. The samples were drawn from the first 160 participants of the ongoing ImmuneRACE study and from more than 1,000 subjects provided by 6 global collaborators. A de-identified subject ID, COVID-19 status, age in years and sex were almost always included in the sample metadata. Where HLA class I and class II types were available, the types were taken from metadata supplied by the sample provider, not from assay-based typing.

TCRbeta CDR3 regions were amplified from genomic DNA using the immunoSEQ Assay, a bias-controlled multiplex PCR. The source study handled its data this way. The number of nucleated cells in each sample was estimated from the amplification of reference gene primers within the assay. Sequence reads were collapsed and filtered to measure the absolute abundance of every unique TCRbeta CDR3 rearrangement. Productive Simpson clonality was computed per sample as the square root of Simpson's diversity index over productive rearrangements. In TCRdb, the immuneACCESS table is reduced to in-frame sequences with V and J assigned. These tables do not hold every clone; where another copy was compared, an unresolved V gene accounts for under half, and the others remain unexplained. V and J calls and clone size are as listed in that table; D and trimming were resolved from the DNA. The sample contains approximately 60,000 clones, roughly three quarters of them found a single time. The top ten constitute around half of the sample.

Whole blood was collected in K2EDTA tubes by collaborating institutions according to the institutions' own protocols. For TCRbeta analysis, collaborators shipped samples in one of three forms: frozen whole blood, isolated PBMCs, or DNA extracted from either of those sample types. Here is what the overall study found, with its caveats: The amount of clinical and demographic metadata varied by source and participant and was provided uncurated.

Sequencing used peripheral blood. The V and J segments used are TRBV2 and TRBJ1-5, with the D gene too uncertain to name. The origin of this receptor is an elderly woman with acute or convalescent COVID-19. The DNA is TGTGCCAGCAGTGAATACAGAAGCCAGCCCCAGCATTTT. Protein translation: CASSEYRSQPQHF.